This TCR beta chain was documented in a study of blood T cells in healthy people across ages. V was pared by 5 bases and J by 7 bases, with 17 bases between. Germline V gene data show CDR1 as DFQATT and CDR2 as SNEGSKA (reference sequence). This CDR3 has 14 residues. Together with a sample-barcoded 5' primer, a J-beta primer mix was included in a second PCR lasting about 6 to 12 cycles. Using its own MiXCR run on the 5' RACE reads, TCRdb lists one record per CDR3 protein. The sample lists some 1.8 million distinct CDR3 sequences, more than 35% occurring once. This clonotype was seen a handful of times.

The origin of this receptor is a human donor in good health. Sequenced sample: blood. The V call is TRBV20-1, the J call TRBJ1-4, with D perhaps matching TRBD1 (5 bases). The CDR3 sequence: CSALDLGEGEKLFF. CDR3 DNA sequence: TGCAGTGCTTTGGACTTGGGGGAGGGTGAAAAACTGTTTTTT.